Many counts were recorded for the clone carrying this TCR beta chain. These data come from a study of CD8+CD57+ T cells in acquired aplastic anemia. Between the trimmed V and J ends, which lost 2 bases and 0 bases, there was a span of 10 bases. CDR1 is SGHTA and CDR2 is FQGTGA in the germline V gene. The CDR3 totals 15 residues. Genomic DNA templated the TCR beta VDJ and CDR3 profiling. One entry per CDR3 protein, called by TCRdb with MiXCR from the reads. The table lists about 190,000 distinct CDR3 sequences, approximately 49% of them singletons. This sequence originates from a human donor in good health, serving as a control. The sequencing input was sorted CD4+, CD8+, or CD8+CD57+ T cells (not recorded which) from PBMCs. The gene calls are TRBV7-3 and TRBJ1-1; D is unclear. CDR3 bases: TGTGCCAGCAGCTTATGGGTAGGGATGAACACTGAAGCTTTCTTT. This gives the protein CASSLWVGMNTEAFF.